A selection of T cell receptor beta chains follows, all from one sample in a study of CXCR3-negative and CXCR3-positive naive CD8 T cells. TCRdb reprocessed the 5' RACE reads and stores each CDR3 protein as one record, lacking DNA. The sample data list approximately 130,000 distinct CDR3 sequences. Sequenced input: naive CXCR3+ CD8+ T cells from blood. These receptors all come from a human donor in good health. Some clones in this sample may be carry-over from other donors' samples. Each CDR3 is given with its conserved first and last residue.

v_gene: TRBV28; j_gene: TRBJ2-7; CDR3aa: CASSLRIEPYEQYF
v_gene: TRBV29-1; j_gene: TRBJ2-2; CDR3aa: CSVGVPGGFTGELFF
v_gene: TRBV7-8; j_gene: TRBJ2-7; CDR3aa: CASSWAGASYEQYF
v_gene: TRBV11-2; j_gene: TRBJ2-3; CDR3aa: CASSSEPASTDTQYF
v_gene: TRBV28; j_gene: TRBJ2-7; CDR3aa: CASSPPVYGYASYEQYF
v_gene: TRBV13; j_gene: TRBJ2-7; CDR3aa: CASSLTGTSYEQYF
v_gene: TRBV6-6; j_gene: TRBJ2-1; CDR3aa: CASKEYNEQFF
v_gene: TRBV19; j_gene: TRBJ2-7; CDR3aa: CASSTGVATLRTYEQYF
v_gene: TRBV27; j_gene: TRBJ1-5; CDR3aa: CATTGDSNQPQHF
v_gene: TRBV11-2; j_gene: TRBJ2-7; CDR3aa: CASSPGPSYEQYF
v_gene: TRBV12-3/TRBV12-4; j_gene: TRBJ1-5; CDR3aa: CASRRGAGSNQPQHF
v_gene: TRBV7-8; j_gene: TRBJ2-7; CDR3aa: CASSLAGLVYEQYF
v_gene: TRBV28; j_gene: TRBJ2-7; CDR3aa: CASSLPQTGAEQYF
v_gene: TRBV7-8; j_gene: TRBJ2-2; CDR3aa: CASSSLSNTGELFF
v_gene: TRBV7-2; j_gene: TRBJ2-1; CDR3aa: CASSFIAGGPLLNEQFF
v_gene: TRBV2; j_gene: TRBJ2-4; CDR3aa: CASGGPRDTLSIAKNIQYF
v_gene: TRBV11-2; j_gene: TRBJ2-2; CDR3aa: CASSAPGAGTGELFF
v_gene: TRBV13; j_gene: TRBJ1-1; CDR3aa: CASSLGVTEAFF
v_gene: TRBV11-3; j_gene: TRBJ2-1; CDR3aa: CASSSTGTFGEQFF
v_gene: TRBV6-5; j_gene: TRBJ2-2; CDR3aa: CASNYRTTNTGELFF
v_gene: TRBV12-3/TRBV12-4; j_gene: TRBJ2-2; CDR3aa: CASRQDTGELFF
v_gene: TRBV5-1; j_gene: TRBJ1-1; CDR3aa: CASSLVGTWAEAFF
v_gene: TRBV29-1; j_gene: TRBJ2-1; CDR3aa: CSVESGLNNEQFF
v_gene: TRBV11-3; j_gene: TRBJ2-1; CDR3aa: CASSLGVSNEQFF
v_gene: TRBV3-1; j_gene: TRBJ2-1; CDR3aa: CASSQGSGYNEQFF
v_gene: TRBV11-3; j_gene: TRBJ2-2; CDR3aa: CASSHRTGELFF
v_gene: TRBV2; j_gene: TRBJ2-2; CDR3aa: CAVEQWPTTGELFF
v_gene: TRBV7-8; j_gene: TRBJ2-1; CDR3aa: CASSLESGGTNEQFF
v_gene: TRBV11-2; j_gene: TRBJ2-7; CDR3aa: CASSPILAGASYEQYF
v_gene: TRBV19; j_gene: TRBJ2-1; CDR3aa: CASSIGQGVWQFF
v_gene: TRBV24-1; j_gene: TRBJ2-1; CDR3aa: CATSDLRHYNEQFF
v_gene: TRBV28; j_gene: TRBJ2-7; CDR3aa: CASSFTGLAYEQYF
v_gene: TRBV7-6; j_gene: TRBJ2-1; CDR3aa: CASSLRNLITGGAYNEQFF
v_gene: TRBV4-1; j_gene: TRBJ2-1; CDR3aa: CASGLINEQFF
v_gene: TRBV10-2; j_gene: TRBJ2-5; CDR3aa: CASSEPSQRAYQETQYF
v_gene: TRBV7-2; j_gene: TRBJ2-1; CDR3aa: CASSLRGGSPTHEQFF
v_gene: TRBV7-9; j_gene: TRBJ2-7; CDR3aa: CASSSGTGVKYEQYF
v_gene: TRBV13; j_gene: TRBJ2-1; CDR3aa: CASSLRTGGLPFNEQFF
v_gene: TRBV14; j_gene: TRBJ2-3; CDR3aa: CASSPRRTTTDTQYF
v_gene: TRBV2; j_gene: TRBJ2-2; CDR3aa: CATTYLNTGELFF
v_gene: TRBV5-4; j_gene: TRBJ1-1; CDR3aa: CASSFNGQVDEAFF
v_gene: TRBV6-2/TRBV6-3; j_gene: TRBJ2-3; CDR3aa: CASSYPGDTQYF
v_gene: TRBV29-1; j_gene: TRBJ2-5; CDR3aa: CSAVPRVQGWETQYF
v_gene: TRBV15; j_gene: TRBJ2-7; CDR3aa: CATSRVKQGFYEQYF
v_gene: TRBV7-6; j_gene: TRBJ2-7; CDR3aa: CASSLAGGTYEQYF
v_gene: TRBV3-1; j_gene: TRBJ2-1; CDR3aa: CASSHGGTLLGDEQFF
v_gene: TRBV6-6; j_gene: TRBJ2-7; CDR3aa: CASSPGLAGVPYEQYF
v_gene: TRBV21-1; j_gene: TRBJ1-3; CDR3aa: CASSKDSRGSGNTIYF
v_gene: TRBV4-3; j_gene: TRBJ1-4; CDR3aa: CASSQDLGVEEKLFF
v_gene: TRBV5-1; j_gene: TRBJ2-3; CDR3aa: CASSLEWDTQYF
v_gene: TRBV12-3/TRBV12-4; j_gene: TRBJ2-2; CDR3aa: CASSFVTGELFF
v_gene: TRBV5-6; j_gene: TRBJ2-1; CDR3aa: CASSLLRLAGMYEQFF
v_gene: TRBV25-1; j_gene: TRBJ2-7; CDR3aa: CASSSGWGSEQYF
v_gene: TRBV5-4; j_gene: TRBJ1-3; CDR3aa: CASSLLQGGNTIYF
v_gene: TRBV12-3/TRBV12-4; j_gene: TRBJ2-1; CDR3aa: CASSSPRAYSYNEQFF
v_gene: TRBV28; j_gene: TRBJ2-6; CDR3aa: CASSYEGGANVLTF
v_gene: TRBV12-3/TRBV12-4; j_gene: TRBJ2-7; CDR3aa: CASSLEPPTVQYF
v_gene: TRBV6-5; j_gene: TRBJ2-7; CDR3aa: CASSYNIGQVSSYEQYF